The 11 T cell receptor beta chains listed next were all sequenced from one sample in a study of cytomegalovirus exposure and HLA in healthy donors. PCR amplification relied on 60 Vbeta primers (plus 13 Jbeta primers). Using immunoSEQ multiplex PCR, the repertoire was profiled, and TCRdb retains in-frame clones only, with some absent. This sample has 130,000 to 150,000 clones, with 65% to 80% found just once. Sequences were obtained from PBMCs. The receptors were sampled from a woman aged 40-49 years in good health and CMV-seronegative.

This rearrangement joins TRBV7-9 to TRBJ1-1, with D possibly being TRBD1 (6 bases). This CDR3 comprises 16 residues. Germline V gene data show CDR1 as SEHNR and CDR2 as FQNEAQ (reference sequence). Trimming removed 6 bases from V and 1 base from J, with 18 bases in between. CDR3 in amino acids: CASSATRDIWNTEAFF. In DNA, the CDR3 is TGTGCCAGCAGTGCGACACGGGACATCTGGAACACTGAAGCTTTCTTT.

The rearrangement uses TRBV4-2 and TRBJ1-1; 8 positions match TRBD1. The CDR3 is made up of 14 amino acids. The V and J ends lost 4 bases and 1 base, in that order; junction bases with no gene match: 2. Germline V gene data show CDR1 as LGHNA and CDR2 as YNFKEQ. CDR3 protein: CASSPGTGNTEAFF. DNA of the CDR3: TGTGCCAGCAGCCCAGGGACAGGGAACACTGAAGCTTTCTTT.

J is TRBJ2-6 and V is TRBV9; 10 bases map to TRBD1. The trim removed 5 bases at V and 4 bases at J, leaving 6 bases unmatched. Germline CDR1 and CDR2: SGDLS and YYNGEE. The CDR3 has 16 residues. The CDR3 nucleotides read TGTGCCAGCAGGGGACAGGGGAATGGAGGGGCCAACGTCCTGACTTTC. Translated: CASRGQGNGGANVLTF.

The chain employs TRBV7-6 and TRBJ1-1; unclear D gene. There are 13 residues in the CDR3. Trimming removed 1 base from V and 5 bases from J, with 8 bases in between. CDR1 is SGHVS and CDR2 is FNYEAQ in the germline V gene. CDR3 bases: TGTGCCAGCAGCTTAGTATCGGGAACTGAAGCTTTCTTT. Its protein is CASSLVSGTEAFF.

CDR3 sequence (DNA): TGTGCCAGCTCACCACCCTTAGCGGGAGGGCCGAATGAGCAGTTCTTC. This gives the protein CASSPPLAGGPNEQFF. The chain uses TRBV18 and TRBJ2-1; the match to TRBD2 covers 11 bases. This CDR3 contains 16 residues. Germline-derived CDR1 and CDR2 are KGHSH and LQKENI. V trimming: 0 bases; J trimming: 7 bases; junction bases outside the gene matches: 5.

This clone has only one observation. The chain combines TRBV19 with TRBJ1-2; 9 bases match TRBD1. There are 16 residues in the CDR3. With V trimmed by 4 bases and J by 5 bases, 11 bases remained unmatched. Germline CDR1 LNHDA, CDR2 SQIVND (reference sequence). CDR3 sequence reads: CASSTVHRGQQYGYTF. The CDR3 coding sequence is TGTGCCAGTAGTACCGTTCACAGGGGGCAACAATATGGCTACACCTTC.

This clone was seen a few times. In DNA form, the CDR3 reads TGTGCCAGCTCACCAAGAGGGGGAGGCTACACCTTC. Residues: CASSPRGGGYTF. This chain uses TRBV18 with TRBJ1-2, with D tentatively TRBD1 (6 bases). V lost 2 bases and J lost 8, with 9 bases in between. There are 12 residues in the CDR3. Germline CDR1 and CDR2: KGHSH and LQKENI.

The genes are TRBV5-6 and TRBJ2-7; TRBD1 matches 9 bases. V trimming: 5 bases; J trimming: 2 bases; junction bases outside the gene matches: 2. This CDR3 is built from 13 residues. CDR1 is SGHDT and CDR2 is YYEEEE in the germline V gene. CDR3 loop: CASRGTGTYEQYF. CDR3 coding DNA: TGTGCCAGCAGGGGGACAGGGACCTACGAGCAGTACTTC.

CDR3 DNA: TGCAGCGTTTCTCAGGGATCAGATACGCAGTATTTT. It specifies CSVSQGSDTQYF. This chain joins TRBV29-1 and TRBJ2-3; tentative D call: TRBD1 (5 bases). This CDR3 contains 12 residues. Germline V gene data show CDR1 as SQVTM and CDR2 as ANQGSEA. Deletions cut 5 bases from V and 4 bases from J, with 10 bases between.

CDR3 amino acids: CASSPWTGEETQYF. The CDR3 bases are TGCGCCAGCAGCCCTTGGACAGGGGAGGAGACCCAGTACTTC. This chain connects TRBV5-1 to TRBJ2-5, with TRBD1 matching 9 bases. Germline values: CDR1 SGHRS, CDR2 YFSETQ. The CDR3 loop spans 14 amino acids. V gave up 4 bases and J gave up 5 bases; unmatched junction bases: 6.

A remark on this clone: At one of its ends the junction is not consistent with the germline gene, which may arise from a read error. The CDR3 sequence is CASREVTTDTEAFF. DNA for the CDR3: TGTGCCAGCAGGGAAGTAACGACAGACACTGAAGCTTTCTTT. The chain carries TRBV2 and TRBJ1-1, with a weak D call TRBD1 (5 bases). Germline loops: CDR1 SNHLY, CDR2 FYNNEI. CDR3 length: 14 residues.